These 4 T cell receptor beta chains were all obtained from the same sample, sequenced in a study of control samples from healthy donors and cancer patients. The method was immunoSEQ multiplex PCR; TCRdb's version includes in-frame clones alone and lacks a portion of them. Among tens of thousands of clones, just over 90% were seen once, and the ten largest hold just under 0.8%. The sequencing sample was made of PBMCs. The receptors shown here come from a man aged 25-45 years with colorectal cancer.

A remark on this clone: Other DNA sequences in the sample encode the same CDR3. The rearrangement joins TRBV5-6 to TRBJ2-3; no firm D call. The V and J ends lost 1 base and 6 bases respectively, with 3 bases between them. The germline gives CDR1 SGHDT, CDR2 YYEEEE. The length of the CDR3 is 11 residues. CDR3 in amino acids: CASSLFDTQYF. In DNA form, the CDR3 reads TGTGCCAGCAGCTTGTTCGATACGCAGTATTTT. Filled out from reference TRBV5-6 and TRBJ2-3, the complete variable domain reads DAGVTQSPTHLIKTRGQQVTLRCSPKSGHDTVSWYQQALGQGPQFIFQYYEEEERQRGNFPDRFSGHQFPNYSSELNVNALLLGDSALYLCASSLFDTQYFGPGTRLTVL.

This rearrangement joins TRBV15 to TRBJ2-6; 7 bases are shared with TRBD1. Germline-derived CDR1 and CDR2 are LNHNV and YYDKDF (reference sequence). This CDR3 comprises 16 residues. Germline trimming cut 0 bases from V and 2 bases from J; bases unmatched to any gene: 1. CDR3 sequence: CATSREDRAGANVLTF. The CDR3, as DNA: TGTGCCACCAGCAGAGAAGACAGGGCTGGGGCCAACGTCCTGACTTTC.

This chain connects TRBV9 to TRBJ1-2; no clear D gene. The germline CDR1 and CDR2 sequences are SGDLS and YYNGEE. CDR3 length: 14 amino acids. The germline V and J ends were trimmed by 1 base and 2 bases, with 9 bases remaining between them. The CDR3 DNA sequence: TGTGCCAGCAGCGTAAATAACGGGAACTATGGCTACACCTTC. Translation gives CASSVNNGNYGYTF.

The V and J genes are TRBV4-3 and TRBJ2-3; D uncertain. The germline V gene encodes CDR1 LGHNA and CDR2 YSLEER. CDR3 length: 15 amino acids. Trimming stripped 0 bases from V and 2 bases from J, with 9 bases between. CDR3 in DNA: TGCGCCAGCAGCCAAGAGTGGTCAGCCACAGATACGCAGTATTTT. Translating gives CASSQEWSATDTQYF.